This note documents a single T cell receptor (beta chain) sequence. Antigen unknown. This sample was taken from a study of cytomegalovirus exposure and HLA in healthy donors. Study-level background: The study placed over 65% of its approximately 360 genotyped donors in the Caucasian-associated ancestry cluster.

Primers included in the PCR were 60 Vbeta and 13 Jbeta primers. Assay used: immunoSEQ multiplex PCR; TCRdb lists only in-frame clones, some missing. This table holds roughly 190,000 clones, more than 85% found once. Germline CDR1 and CDR2: SGHRS and YFSETQ. The V end lost 10 bases, the J end lost 0 bases, and 23 bases lay between the germline ends. The CDR3 covers 18 residues. Study-level points and caveats: Cytomegalovirus-associated status was assigned to fewer than 200 TCR beta chains. Reports indicate that TCR beta sequences accurately predicted the HLA-A and HLA-B alleles of most subjects.

The receptor's source is a woman aged 18-29 years in good health and CMV-seronegative. The genes are TRBV5-1 and TRBJ2-6; TRBD1 is a possible D gene (5 bases). Sequenced material: PBMCs. The CDR3 DNA reads TGCGCCTCCTACCCCCTCGGACACTTAAGCTCTGGGGCCAACGTCCTGACTTTC. The encoded protein is CASYPLGHLSSGANVLTF.